The sequence of this TCR beta chain was determined in a study of blood T cell repertoires in COVID-19. For the study at large: Some COVID-19 samples were acute and others convalescent; all came from the United States, Italy and Spain. In each case, the material was cDNA or gDNA derived from T cells, B-cell-depleted T cells, or PBMCs.

Study processing details: Estimates of nucleated cell counts were drawn from the amplification of reference gene primers. The repertoire was sequenced with immunoSEQ multiplex PCR; TCRdb's copy has only in-frame clones and lacks some. V, J and clone size reflect that table, while D and trimming were determined from the DNA. The sample has 200,000 to 300,000 clones, 86% seen once. The TCR was taken from a woman in her thirties who had recovered from COVID-19. The sequenced material came from peripheral blood.

The CDR3 is CSVEASGLYYEQYF. The CDR3 coding sequence is TGCAGCGTTGAAGCTAGCGGGCTATACTACGAGCAGTACTTC. This rearrangement joins TRBV29-1 to TRBJ2-7; TRBD2 matches at 8 bases. V lost 1 base and J lost 3; bases outside the gene matches: 5. The CDR3 is 14 residues long. CDR1 is SQVTM and CDR2 is ANQGSEA in the germline V gene.